A selection of T cell receptor beta chains follows, all from one sample in a study of T-cell memory formation after mild COVID-19. MiXCR, run by TCRdb on the 5' RACE reads, gives a single entry per CDR3 protein. The sample carries hundreds of thousands of distinct CDR3 sequences, roughly 21% recorded once. Sample: PBMCs or a T cell subset sorted from them (not recorded which). The source is a man aged 18 to 29 who had mild COVID-19 (a few samples of this study predate the infection). Cell type and time point are not known. Both conserved end residues are part of each CDR3. A D gene is named only where the DNA matches it firmly. The size field is filled for only some rows; it gives once, few, many or a size class.

clone size,J gene,D gene,V gene,CDR3 protein,CDR3 DNA
few,TRBJ2-3,.,TRBV7-2,CASSLDRWLGDTQYF,TGTGCCAGCAGCTTAGACAGGTGGTTGGGAGATACGCAGTATTTT
.,TRBJ1-2,TRBD1,TRBV12-3/TRBV12-4,CASTRDRGLTDGYTF,TGTGCCAGCACCAGGGACAGGGGGCTTACCGATGGCTACACCTTC
once,TRBJ2-7,TRBD1,TRBV5-1,CASSLGTGATVGEQYF,TGCGCCAGCAGCTTGGGGACAGGGGCCACCGTCGGCGAGCAGTACTTC
.,TRBJ1-1,.,TRBV5-1,CASSFAGAGTEAFF,TGCGCCAGCAGCTTCGCAGGGGCGGGCACTGAAGCTTTCTTT
.,TRBJ1-2,.,TRBV12-3/TRBV12-4,CASSPRSTGGYTF,TGTGCCAGCAGTCCCCGCAGCACGGGAGGCTACACCTTC
few,TRBJ2-3,.,TRBV7-3,CASSLAGQTDTQYF,TGTGCCAGCAGCTTAGCCGGACAGACAGATACGCAGTATTTT
.,TRBJ1-1,.,TRBV5-1,CASSMRVNTEAFF,TGCGCCAGCAGCATGCGGGTGAACACTGAAGCTTTCTTT
many,TRBJ2-7,.,TRBV5-1,CASSLGWASGGKDEQYF,TGCGCCAGCAGCTTGGGATGGGCGTCTGGGGGGAAGGACGAGCAGTACTTC
few,TRBJ1-5,.,TRBV18,CASSTSPGDNQPQHF,TGTGCCAGCTCAACAAGCCCAGGGGACAATCAGCCCCAGCATTTT
many,TRBJ1-1,.,TRBV4-1,CASSPREVTEAFF,TGCGCCAGCAGCCCCCGGGAGGTCACTGAAGCTTTCTTT
.,TRBJ2-4,TRBD2,TRBV4-2,CASGERGGEGIQYF,TGTGCCAGCGGAGAGCGGGGGGGCGAAGGCATTCAGTACTTC
few,TRBJ1-1,.,TRBV7-9,CASSKGRSGTEAFF,TGTGCCAGCAGCAAGGGACGGAGCGGGACTGAAGCTTTCTTT
.,TRBJ1-5,.,TRBV6-2/TRBV6-3,CASRGVKGSNQPQHF,TGTGCCAGCAGGGGGGTAAAGGGAAGCAATCAGCCCCAGCATTTT
.,TRBJ1-6,.,TRBV5-1,CASSAIPYNSPLHF,TGCGCCAGCAGCGCGATTCCTTATAATTCACCCCTCCACTTT
.,TRBJ2-5,TRBD2,TRBV7-2,CASSVGQGGETQYF,TGTGCCAGCAGCGTGGGCCAGGGAGGGGAGACCCAGTACTTC
few,TRBJ1-3,.,TRBV7-2,CASSSRPGNTIYF,TGTGCCAGCAGCTCCCGGCCGGGAAACACCATATATTTT
.,TRBJ2-1,.,TRBV29-1,CSVGVGFNEQFF,TGCAGCGTTGGTGTAGGGTTCAATGAGCAGTTCTTC
few,TRBJ1-2,.,TRBV3-1,CASSLMPLIYGYTF,TGTGCCAGCTCGCTTATGCCGCTGATCTATGGCTACACCTTC
few,TRBJ2-1,.,TRBV6-2/TRBV6-3,CASSYTGPYNEQFF,TGTGCCAGCAGTTATACAGGGCCCTACAATGAGCAGTTCTTC
.,TRBJ2-5,TRBD1,TRBV27,CASSDNNRDRDRTQYF,TGTGCCAGCAGTGACAACAACCGGGACAGGGATCGGACCCAGTACTTC
few,TRBJ2-5,.,TRBV6-1,CASSESGPLGQETQYF,TGTGCCAGCAGTGAATCGGGCCCCCTGGGGCAAGAGACCCAGTACTTC
.,TRBJ2-1,TRBD2,TRBV28,CASSLLVSGGRYEQFF,TGTGCCAGCAGTTTATTGGTTAGCGGGGGAAGGTATGAGCAGTTCTTC
.,TRBJ2-3,.,TRBV12-3/TRBV12-4,CASSLALTSSIDTQYF,TGTGCCAGCAGTTTAGCGCTAACTAGCTCCATAGATACGCAGTATTTT